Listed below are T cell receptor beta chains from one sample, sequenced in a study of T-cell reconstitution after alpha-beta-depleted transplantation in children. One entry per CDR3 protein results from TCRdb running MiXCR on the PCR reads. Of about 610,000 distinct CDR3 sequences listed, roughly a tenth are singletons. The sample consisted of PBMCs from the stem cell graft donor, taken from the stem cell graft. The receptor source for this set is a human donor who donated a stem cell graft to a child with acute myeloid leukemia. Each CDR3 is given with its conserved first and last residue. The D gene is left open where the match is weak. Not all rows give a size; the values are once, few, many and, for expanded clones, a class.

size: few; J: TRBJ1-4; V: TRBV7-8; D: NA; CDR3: CASSPSGGPNEKLFF; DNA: TGTGCCAGCAGCCCGTCCGGGGGACCTAATGAAAAACTGTTTTTT
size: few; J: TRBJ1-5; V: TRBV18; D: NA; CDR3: CASSPGTESYSNQPQHF; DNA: TGTGCCAGCTCACCAGGTACAGAAAGCTATAGCAATCAGCCCCAGCATTTT
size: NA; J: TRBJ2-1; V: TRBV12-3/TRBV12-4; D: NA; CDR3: CASTVGTKQFF; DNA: TGTGCCAGCACAGTAGGGACCAAGCAGTTCTTC
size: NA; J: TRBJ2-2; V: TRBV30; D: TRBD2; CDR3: CAWSYGRGTGELFF; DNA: TGTGCCTGGAGTTACGGGAGGGGCACCGGGGAGCTGTTTTTT
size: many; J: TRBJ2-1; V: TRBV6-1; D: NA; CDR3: CASSGRLDPYNEQFF; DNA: TGTGCCAGCAGTGGTCGACTAGATCCCTACAATGAGCAGTTCTTC
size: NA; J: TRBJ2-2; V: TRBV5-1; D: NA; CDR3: CASSLIPTGELFF; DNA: TGCGCCAGCAGCTTGATCCCCACCGGGGAGCTGTTTTTT
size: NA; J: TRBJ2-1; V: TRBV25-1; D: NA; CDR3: CASSEEGNEQFF; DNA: TGTGCCAGCAGTGAGGAAGGCAATGAGCAGTTCTTC
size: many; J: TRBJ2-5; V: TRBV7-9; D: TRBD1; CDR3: CASSLSQGFETQYF; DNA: TGTGCCAGCAGCTTATCACAGGGGTTCGAGACCCAGTACTTC
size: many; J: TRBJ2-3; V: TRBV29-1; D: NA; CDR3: CSVEGRISTDTQYF; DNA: TGCAGCGTTGAAGGCCGTATTAGCACAGATACGCAGTATTTT
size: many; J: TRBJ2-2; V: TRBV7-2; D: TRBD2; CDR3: CASSPDRLANGGELFF; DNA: TGTGCCAGCAGCCCAGACCGACTAGCGAATGGCGGGGAGCTGTTTTTT
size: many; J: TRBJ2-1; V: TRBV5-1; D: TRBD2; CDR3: CASSSGLAGGNEQFF; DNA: TGTGCCAGCAGTTCGGGACTAGCGGGAGGAAATGAGCAGTTCTTC
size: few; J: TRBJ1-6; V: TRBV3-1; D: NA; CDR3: CASSQEGPPPDSPLHF; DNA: TGTGCCAGCAGCCAAGAGGGCCCGCCGCCCGATTCACCCCTCCACTTT
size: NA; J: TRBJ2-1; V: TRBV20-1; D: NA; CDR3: CSAGTYNEQFF; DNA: TGCAGTGCTGGGACGTACAATGAGCAGTTCTTC
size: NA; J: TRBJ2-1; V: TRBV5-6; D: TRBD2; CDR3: CASSLVLAGGREQFF; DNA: TGTGCCAGCAGCTTGGTGCTAGCGGGAGGGCGAGAGCAGTTCTTC
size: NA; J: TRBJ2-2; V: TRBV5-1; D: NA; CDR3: CASSPEGLGELFF; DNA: TGCGCCAGCAGTCCCGAGGGGTTGGGGGAGCTGTTTTTT
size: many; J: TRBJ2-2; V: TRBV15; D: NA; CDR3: CATSRDLGTGELFF; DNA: TGTGCCACCAGCAGAGATCTAGGCACCGGGGAGCTGTTTTTT
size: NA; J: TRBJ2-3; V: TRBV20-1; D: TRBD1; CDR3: CSARDWTGRGTQYF; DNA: TGCAGTGCTAGAGATTGGACAGGGCGAGGTACGCAGTATTTT
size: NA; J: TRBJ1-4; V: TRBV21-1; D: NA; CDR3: CASSKFQKNEKLFF; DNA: TGTGCCAGCAGCAAATTCCAGAAGAATGAAAAACTGTTTTTT
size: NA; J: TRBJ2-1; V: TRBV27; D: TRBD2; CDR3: CASSLKVQGRTSGSEQFF; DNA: TGTGCCAGCAGTTTAAAGGTGCAGGGGAGGACTAGCGGGAGTGAGCAGTTCTTC
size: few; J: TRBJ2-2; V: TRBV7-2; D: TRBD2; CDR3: CASSFIGLAGTGELFF; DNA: TGTGCCAGCAGCTTCATCGGACTAGCGGGTACCGGGGAGCTGTTTTTT
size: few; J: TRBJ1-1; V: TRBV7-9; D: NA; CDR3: CASSQTGADTEAFF; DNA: TGTGCCAGCAGCCAGACAGGAGCCGACACTGAAGCTTTCTTT
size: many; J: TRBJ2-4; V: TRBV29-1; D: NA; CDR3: CSVDRGDIQYF; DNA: TGCAGCGTTGACAGGGGAGACATTCAGTACTTC
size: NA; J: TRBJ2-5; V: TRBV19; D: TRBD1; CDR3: CASSMGPGQGSRETQYF; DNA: TGTGCCAGTAGTATGGGTCCGGGACAGGGGTCGAGGGAGACCCAGTACTTC
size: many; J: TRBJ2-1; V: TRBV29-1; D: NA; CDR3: CSTEGDSEQFF; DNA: TGCAGCACCGAAGGGGATAGTGAGCAGTTCTTC
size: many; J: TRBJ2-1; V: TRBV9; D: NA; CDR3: CASSVEVRPSEQFF; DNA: TGTGCCAGCAGCGTAGAGGTCCGCCCGAGTGAGCAGTTCTTC
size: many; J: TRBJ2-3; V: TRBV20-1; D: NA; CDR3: CSASGRGGDTQYF; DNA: TGCAGTGCTTCCGGCCGGGGAGGAGATACGCAGTATTTT
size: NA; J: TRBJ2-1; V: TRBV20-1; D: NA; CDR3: CSARDIGDSYNEQFF; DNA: TGCAGTGCTAGAGATATCGGGGACTCCTACAATGAGCAGTTCTTC
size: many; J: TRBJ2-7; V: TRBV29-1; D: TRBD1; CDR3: CSVAQTGSPYEQYF; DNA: TGCAGCGTTGCGCAGACAGGGAGTCCCTACGAGCAGTACTTC
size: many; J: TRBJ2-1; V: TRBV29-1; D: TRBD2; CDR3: CSGGRGEQFF; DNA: TGCAGCGGCGGGAGGGGTGAGCAGTTCTTC
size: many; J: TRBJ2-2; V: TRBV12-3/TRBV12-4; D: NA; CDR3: CASSSLNTGELFF; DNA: TGTGCCAGCAGTTCCTTAAACACCGGGGAGCTGTTTTTT
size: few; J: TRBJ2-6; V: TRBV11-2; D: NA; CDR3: CASSLLTRARSGANVLTF; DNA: TGTGCCAGCAGCTTATTGACCAGGGCGCGATCTGGAGCCAACGTCCTGACTTTC
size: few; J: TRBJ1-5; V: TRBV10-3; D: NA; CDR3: CAISESSPGARGQPQHF; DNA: TGTGCCATCAGTGAGTCGTCCCCAGGGGCCCGGGGTCAGCCCCAGCATTTT
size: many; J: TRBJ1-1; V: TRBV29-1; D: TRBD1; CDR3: CSVTIQGATAEAFF; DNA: TGCAGCGTTACTATACAGGGGGCGACTGCTGAAGCTTTCTTT
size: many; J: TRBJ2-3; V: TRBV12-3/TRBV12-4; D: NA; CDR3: CASSFSGSETQYF; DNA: TGTGCCAGCAGTTTCTCAGGGAGTGAAACGCAGTATTTT
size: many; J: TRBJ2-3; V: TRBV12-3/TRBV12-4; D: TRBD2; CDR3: CASSFRTSGRYTDTQYF; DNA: TGTGCCAGCAGTTTCCGGACTAGCGGGAGGTACACAGATACGCAGTATTTT
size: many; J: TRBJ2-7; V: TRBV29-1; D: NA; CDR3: CSVEVTGSPYEQYF; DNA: TGCAGCGTTGAAGTTACCGGGAGCCCCTACGAGCAGTACTTC
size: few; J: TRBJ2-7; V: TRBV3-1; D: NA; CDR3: CASSQSWASYEQYF; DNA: TGTGCCAGCAGCCAGAGTTGGGCCTCCTACGAGCAGTACTTC
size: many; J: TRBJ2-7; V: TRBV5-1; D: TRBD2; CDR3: CASTSSGAYEQYF; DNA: TGCGCCAGCACGTCTAGCGGGGCCTACGAGCAGTACTTC
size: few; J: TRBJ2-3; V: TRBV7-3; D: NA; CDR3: CASSCGEKDWFTDTQYF; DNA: TGTGCCAGCAGCTGCGGGGAAAAGGATTGGTTCACAGATACGCAGTATTTT
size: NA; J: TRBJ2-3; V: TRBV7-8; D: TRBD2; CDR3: CASSPYPETSGSGTDTQYF; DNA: TGTGCCAGCAGCCCCTATCCTGAGACTAGCGGGAGTGGGACAGATACGCAGTATTTT
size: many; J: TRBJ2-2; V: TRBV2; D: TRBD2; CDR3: CASSVGGRGSGELFF; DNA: TGTGCCAGCAGTGTCGGCGGGAGGGGGTCGGGGGAGCTGTTTTTT
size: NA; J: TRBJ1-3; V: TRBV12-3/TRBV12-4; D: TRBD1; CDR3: CASSPGTGGRNTIYF; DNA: TGTGCCAGCAGTCCGGGGACAGGGGGAAGAAACACCATATATTTT
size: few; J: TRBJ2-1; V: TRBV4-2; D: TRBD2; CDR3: CASSPQTGLVRVPPKFF; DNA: TGTGCCAGCAGCCCCCAAACGGGACTAGTGCGGGTCCCTCCCAAGTTCTTC
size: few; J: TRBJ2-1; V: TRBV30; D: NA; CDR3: CAWSVSNEQFF; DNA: TGTGCCTGGAGTGTATCCAATGAGCAGTTCTTC
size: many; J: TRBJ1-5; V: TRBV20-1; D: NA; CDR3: CSARRSTESNQPQHF; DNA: TGCAGTGCTAGAAGGTCTACAGAAAGCAATCAGCCCCAGCATTTT
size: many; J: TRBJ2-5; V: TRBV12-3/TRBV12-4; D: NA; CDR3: CASSFALGVGDSQETQYF; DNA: TGTGCCAGCAGTTTCGCTCTGGGGGTGGGCGACTCCCAAGAGACCCAGTACTTC
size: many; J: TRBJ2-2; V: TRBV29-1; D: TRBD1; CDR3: CSVEPRQGVSEGELFF; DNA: TGCAGCGTTGAGCCAAGACAGGGAGTCAGTGAGGGGGAGCTGTTTTTT
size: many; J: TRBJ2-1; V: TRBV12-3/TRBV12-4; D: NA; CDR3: CASSPRGTDSYNEQFF; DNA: TGTGCCAGCAGCCCTAGGGGGACTGACTCCTACAATGAGCAGTTCTTC
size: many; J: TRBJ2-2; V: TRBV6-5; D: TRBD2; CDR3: CASSYSREGLKGELFF; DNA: TGTGCCAGCAGTTACTCCCGGGAGGGGTTAAAGGGGGAGCTGTTTTTT
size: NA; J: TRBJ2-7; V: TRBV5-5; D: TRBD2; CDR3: CASSLKAGVNYEQYF; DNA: TGTGCCAGCAGCTTGAAAGCGGGAGTTAACTACGAGCAGTACTTC
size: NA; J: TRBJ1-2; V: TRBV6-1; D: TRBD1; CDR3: CASSRGGQTAGGYTF; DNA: TGTGCCAGCAGTAGAGGGGGACAGACTGCGGGGGGCTACACCTTC
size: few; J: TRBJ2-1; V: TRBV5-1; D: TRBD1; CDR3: CASSPGHSGGDEQFF; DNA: TGCGCCAGCAGCCCGGGACACTCAGGGGGCGATGAGCAGTTCTTC
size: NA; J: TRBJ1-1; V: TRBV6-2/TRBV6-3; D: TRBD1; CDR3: CASIKDRVNTEAFF; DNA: TGTGCCAGCATTAAAGACAGGGTGAACACTGAAGCTTTCTTT
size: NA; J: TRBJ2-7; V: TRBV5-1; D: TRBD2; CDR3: CASSPGGGSSYEQYF; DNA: TGCGCCAGCAGCCCCGGGGGAGGGTCCTCCTACGAGCAGTACTTC
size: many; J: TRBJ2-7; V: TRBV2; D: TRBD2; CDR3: CASSDARGDYSGEQYF; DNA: TGTGCCAGCAGTGATGCTAGAGGGGACTACTCGGGCGAGCAGTACTTC